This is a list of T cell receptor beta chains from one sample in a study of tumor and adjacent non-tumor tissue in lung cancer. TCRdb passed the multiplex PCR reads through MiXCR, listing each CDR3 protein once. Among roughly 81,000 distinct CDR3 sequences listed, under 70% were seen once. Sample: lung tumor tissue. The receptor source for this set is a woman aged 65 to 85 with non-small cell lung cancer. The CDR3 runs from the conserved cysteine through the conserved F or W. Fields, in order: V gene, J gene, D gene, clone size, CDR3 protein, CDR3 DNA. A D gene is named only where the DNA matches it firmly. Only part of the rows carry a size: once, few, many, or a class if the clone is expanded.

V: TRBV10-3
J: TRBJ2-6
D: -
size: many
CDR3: CAISESYSGANVLTF
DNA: TGTGCCATCAGTGAGTCGTACTCTGGGGCCAACGTCCTGACTTTC

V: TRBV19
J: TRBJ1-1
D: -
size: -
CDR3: CACIGDRGNTETFF
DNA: TGTGCCTGTATTGGGGACCGCGGGAACACTGAAACTTTCTTT

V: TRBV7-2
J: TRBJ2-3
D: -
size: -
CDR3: CASSLQGGRDTQYF
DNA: TGTGCCAGCAGCTTACAGGGAGGAAGGGATACGCAGTATTTT

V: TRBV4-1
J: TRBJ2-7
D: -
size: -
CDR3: CASSPWDDAHEQYF
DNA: TGCGCCAGCAGCCCCTGGGACGATGCCCACGAGCAGTACTTC

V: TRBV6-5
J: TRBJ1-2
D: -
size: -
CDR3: CASSYPGTEGVGYTF
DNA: TGTGCCAGCAGCTACCCCGGGACGGAGGGCGTTGGCTACACCTTC

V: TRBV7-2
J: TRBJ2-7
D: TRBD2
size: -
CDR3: CASSITSGSYEQYF
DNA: TGTGCCAGCAGCATCACTAGCGGGAGCTACGAGCAGTACTTC

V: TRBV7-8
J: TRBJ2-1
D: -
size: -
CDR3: CASRRGLKEQFF
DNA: TGTGCCAGCAGACGGGGCCTCAAAGAGCAGTTCTTC

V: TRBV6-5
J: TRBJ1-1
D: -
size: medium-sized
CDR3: CASSYSVRVHTEAFF
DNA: TGTGCCAGCAGTTACTCGGTCAGGGTTCACACTGAAGCTTTCTTT

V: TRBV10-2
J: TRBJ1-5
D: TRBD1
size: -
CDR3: CPSSDGRTGYQHQHF
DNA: TGCCCCAGTAGTGATGGGAGGACAGGGTATCAGCACCAGCATTTT

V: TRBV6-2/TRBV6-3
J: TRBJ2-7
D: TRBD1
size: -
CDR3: CASGPTGGFSGQYF
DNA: TGTGCCAGCGGTCCGACAGGGGGTTTTTCCGGGCAGTACTTC

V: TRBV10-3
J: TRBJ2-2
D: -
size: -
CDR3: CAISGRNRTPNTGELSF
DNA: TGTGCCATCAGTGGACGCAACCGAACCCCGAACACCGGGGAGCTGTCTTTT

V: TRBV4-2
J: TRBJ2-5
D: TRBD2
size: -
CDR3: CASSQGAAGGQETRYF
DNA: TGCGCCAGCAGCCAAGGGGCAGCGGGAGGCCAAGAGACCCGGTACTTC

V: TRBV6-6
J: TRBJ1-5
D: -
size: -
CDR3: CASNHPSQLQHF
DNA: TGTGCCAGCAACCATCCAAGTCAGCTCCAGCATTTT

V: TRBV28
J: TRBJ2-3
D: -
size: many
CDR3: CASTPTPTDTQYF
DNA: TGTGCCAGTACCCCCACACCCACAGATACGCAGTATTTT

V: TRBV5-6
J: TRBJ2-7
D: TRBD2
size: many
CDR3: CASSATGLAASYEQYF
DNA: TGTGCCAGCAGCGCCACGGGACTAGCGGCATCCTACGAGCAGTACTTC

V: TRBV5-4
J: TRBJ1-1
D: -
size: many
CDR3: CASSSERTRGTEAFF
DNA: TGTGCCAGCAGCTCAGAACGGACCCGGGGCACTGAAGCTTTCTTT

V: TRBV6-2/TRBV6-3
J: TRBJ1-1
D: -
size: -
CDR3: CASSYSLSGWDTETFF
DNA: TGTGCCAGCAGTTACTCGTTGTCTGGATGGGACACTGAAACTTTCTTT

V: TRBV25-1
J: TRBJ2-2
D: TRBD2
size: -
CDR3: CASKGLAGVGGELFF
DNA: TGTGCCAGCAAGGGACTAGCGGGAGTTGGAGGGGAGCTGTTTTTT

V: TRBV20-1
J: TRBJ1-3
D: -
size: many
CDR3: CSARVYPPSGNTIYF
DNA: TGCAGTGCTAGAGTCTACCCTCCCTCTGGAAACACCATATATTTT

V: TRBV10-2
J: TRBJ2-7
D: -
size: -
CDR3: CASTGRCFSYEQYF
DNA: TGCGCCAGCACAGGAAGGTGTTTCTCCTACGAGCAGTACTTC

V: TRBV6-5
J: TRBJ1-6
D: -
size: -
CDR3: CASSPTFSYNSPLHF
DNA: TGTGCCAGCAGTCCAACGTTTTCCTATAATTCACCCCTCCACTTT

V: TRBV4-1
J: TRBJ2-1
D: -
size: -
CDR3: CASSLYVGTRFSSYIEQFF
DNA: TGCGCCAGCAGCCTCTATGTCGGGACAAGATTTAGCTCCTACATTGAACAGTTCTTC

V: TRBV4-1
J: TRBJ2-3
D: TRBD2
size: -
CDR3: CASSQNGVAGRADTQYF
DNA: TGCGCCAGCAGCCAAAATGGAGTAGCGGGACGGGCGGATACGCAGTATTTT

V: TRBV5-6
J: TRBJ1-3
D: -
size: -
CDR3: CANSPIRGSTICF
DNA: TGTGCCAACAGCCCAATCAGAGGAAGCACCATATGTTTT

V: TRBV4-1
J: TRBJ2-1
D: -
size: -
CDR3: CASSQVLGPRSPNEQFF
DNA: TGCGCCAGCAGCCAAGTTTTAGGACCTCGATCCCCCAATGAGCAGTTCTTC

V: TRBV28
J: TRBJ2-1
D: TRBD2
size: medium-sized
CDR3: CASSRNGLAGGPLNEQFF
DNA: TGTGCCAGCAGTCGGAATGGACTAGCGGGAGGGCCTCTTAATGAGCAGTTCTTC